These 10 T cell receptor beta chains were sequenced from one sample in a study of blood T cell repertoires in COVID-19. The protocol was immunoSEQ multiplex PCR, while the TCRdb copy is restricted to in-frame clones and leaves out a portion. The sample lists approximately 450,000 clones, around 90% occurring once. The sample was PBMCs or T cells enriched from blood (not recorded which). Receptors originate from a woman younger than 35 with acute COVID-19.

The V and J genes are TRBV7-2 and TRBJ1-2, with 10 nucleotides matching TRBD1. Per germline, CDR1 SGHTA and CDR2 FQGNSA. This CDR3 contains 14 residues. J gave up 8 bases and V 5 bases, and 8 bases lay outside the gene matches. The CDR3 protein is CASSPRQGAGGYTF. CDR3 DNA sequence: TGTGCCAGCAGCCCTAGACAGGGGGCTGGAGGCTACACCTTC. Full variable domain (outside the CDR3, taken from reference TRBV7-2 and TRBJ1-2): GAGVSQSPSNKVTEKGKDVELRCDPISGHTALYWYRQSLGQGLEFLIYFQGNSAPDKSGLPSDRFSAERTGGSVSTLTIQRTQQEDSAVYLCASSPRQGAGGYTFGSGTRLTVV.

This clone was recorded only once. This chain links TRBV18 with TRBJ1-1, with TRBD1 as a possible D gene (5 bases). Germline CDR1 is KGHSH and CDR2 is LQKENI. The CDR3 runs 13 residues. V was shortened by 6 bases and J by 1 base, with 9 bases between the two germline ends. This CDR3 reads CASSVGQNTEAFF. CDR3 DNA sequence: TGTGCCAGCTCGGTAGGACAGAACACTGAAGCTTTCTTT.

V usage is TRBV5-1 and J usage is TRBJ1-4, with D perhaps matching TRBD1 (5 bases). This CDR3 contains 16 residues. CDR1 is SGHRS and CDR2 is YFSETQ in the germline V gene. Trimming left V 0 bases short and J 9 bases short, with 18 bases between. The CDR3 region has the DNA TGCGCCAGCAGCTTGGCTTGGCGGAGGGGCGAGAAAAAACTGTTTTTT. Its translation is CASSLAWRRGEKKLFF.

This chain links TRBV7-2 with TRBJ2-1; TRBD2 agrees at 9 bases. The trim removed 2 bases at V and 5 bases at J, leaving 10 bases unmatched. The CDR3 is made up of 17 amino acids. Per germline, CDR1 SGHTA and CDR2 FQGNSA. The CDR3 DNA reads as TGTGCCAGCAGCTTAAGGGGCATAGCGGGAGTAAACAATGAGCAGTTCTTC. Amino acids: CASSLRGIAGVNNEQFF.

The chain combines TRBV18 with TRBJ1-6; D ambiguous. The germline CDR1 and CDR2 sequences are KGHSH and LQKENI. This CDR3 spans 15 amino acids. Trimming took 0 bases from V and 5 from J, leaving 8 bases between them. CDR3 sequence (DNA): TGTGCCAGCTCACCACCGGGCCAGAATAATTCACCCCTCCACTTT. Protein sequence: CASSPPGQNNSPLHF.

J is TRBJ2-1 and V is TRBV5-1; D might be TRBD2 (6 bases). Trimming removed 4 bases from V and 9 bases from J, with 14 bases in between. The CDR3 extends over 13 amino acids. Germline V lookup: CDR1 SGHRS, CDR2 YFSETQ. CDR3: CASSPGEGGEQFF. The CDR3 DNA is TGCGCCAGCAGCCCGGGGGAAGGAGGTGAGCAGTTCTTC. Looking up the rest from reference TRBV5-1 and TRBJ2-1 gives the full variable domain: KAGVTQTPRYLIKTRGQQVTLSCSPISGHRSVSWYQQTPGQGLQFLFEYFSETQRNKGNFPGRFSGRQFSNSRSEMNVSTLELGDSALYLCASSPGEGGEQFFGPGTRLTVL.

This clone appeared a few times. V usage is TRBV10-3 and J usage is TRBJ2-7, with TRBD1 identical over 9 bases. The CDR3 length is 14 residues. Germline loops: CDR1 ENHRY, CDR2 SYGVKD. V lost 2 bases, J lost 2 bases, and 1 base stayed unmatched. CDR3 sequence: CAISEGTGTYEQYF. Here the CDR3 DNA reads TGTGCCATCAGTGAGGGGACAGGGACCTACGAGCAGTACTTC.

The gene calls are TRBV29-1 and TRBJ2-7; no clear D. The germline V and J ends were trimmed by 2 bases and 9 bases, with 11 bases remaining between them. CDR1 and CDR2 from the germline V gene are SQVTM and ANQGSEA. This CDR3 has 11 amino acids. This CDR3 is CSVELDGSQYF. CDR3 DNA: TGCAGCGTTGAACTAGATGGATCGCAGTACTTC.

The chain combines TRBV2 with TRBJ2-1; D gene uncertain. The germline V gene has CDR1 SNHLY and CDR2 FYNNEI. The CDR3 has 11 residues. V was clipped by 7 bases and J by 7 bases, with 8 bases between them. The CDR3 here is CASIVVNEQFF. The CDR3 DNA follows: TGTGCCAGCATCGTTGTGAATGAGCAGTTCTTC.

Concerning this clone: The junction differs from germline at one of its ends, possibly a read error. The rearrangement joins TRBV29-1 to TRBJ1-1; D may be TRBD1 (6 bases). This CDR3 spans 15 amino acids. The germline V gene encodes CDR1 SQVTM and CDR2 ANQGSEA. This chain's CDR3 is CSAERPGARSTEAFF. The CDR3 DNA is TGCAGCGCTGAAAGGCCAGGGGCGAGGAGCACTGAAGCTTTCTTT.